These 4 T cell receptor beta chains came from one sample sequenced in a study of blood T cell repertoires in COVID-19. Produced via immunoSEQ multiplex PCR; TCRdb's table is partial and in-frame only. The table includes a few hundred thousand clones, roughly 83% detected once. The sample comprised peripheral blood. These receptor sequences come from a woman between 45 and 60 years old with acute or convalescent COVID-19.

V usage is TRBV9 and J usage is TRBJ2-1; 10 nucleotides line up with TRBD2. Germline lookup yields CDR1 SGDLS and CDR2 YYNGEE. This CDR3 contains 16 residues. The ends lost 0 bases at V and 5 bases at J; junction bases unmatched: 5. CDR3 protein: CASSVEAGGIHNEQFF. CDR3 nucleotides: TGTGCCAGCAGCGTAGAAGCGGGAGGGATTCACAATGAGCAGTTCTTC.

This chain connects TRBV12-3 or TRBV12-4 to TRBJ1-4; D call uncertain. The V end was cut by 5 bases, the J end by 6 bases, with 10 bases between. The CDR3 sequence is 13 residues long. CDR3 loop: CASSTTGDEKLFF. Here the CDR3 DNA reads TGTGCCAGCAGTACTACCGGGGATGAAAAACTGTTTTTT.

The J gene is TRBJ2-2, the V gene TRBV2, with D perhaps TRBD2 (6 bases). Trimming took 3 bases from V and 0 from J, leaving 8 bases between them. Germline loops: CDR1 SNHLY, CDR2 FYNNEI. This CDR3 has 15 amino acids. CDR3 protein: CASSERGPNTGELFF. The CDR3 DNA follows: TGTGCCAGCAGTGAGCGGGGCCCGAACACCGGGGAGCTGTTTTTT.

This chain connects TRBV24-1 to TRBJ2-7, with a weak D call TRBD2 (7 bases). CDR1 and CDR2 (germline): KGHDR, SFDVKD. The CDR3 totals 14 residues. V dropped 4 bases and J dropped 5 bases, with 14 bases sitting between them. The CDR3 here is CATSEGGGSHEQYF. The CDR3 DNA reads as TGTGCCACCAGTGAAGGGGGGGGGAGCCACGAGCAGTACTTC.